The 25 T cell receptor beta chains presented below share a single source sample, sequenced in a study of cytomegalovirus exposure and HLA in healthy donors. PCR primers comprised 60 Vbeta and 13 Jbeta primers. Measured with immunoSEQ multiplex PCR; TCRdb has only the in-frame clones, and not every one. Of roughly 150,000 clones in the sample, about four fifths are singletons; the top ten hold around 5.4%. The sequenced sample consisted of PBMCs. Source of these receptors: a young man in good health and CMV-seropositive.

Concerning this clone: A read error may account for a junction end that differs from germline. The chain is built from TRBV30 and TRBJ2-4, with a tentative D call TRBD2 (5 bases). The CDR3 covers 15 residues. Germline V gene lookup returns CDR1 GTSNPN and CDR2 SVGIG (reference sequence). CDR3 residues: CAWGGLGIAKNSQYF. For the CDR3, the DNA is TGTGCCTGGGGAGGACTGGGGATAGCCAAAAACAGTCAGTACTTC.

The table lists this clone with a count of one. The V gene is TRBV6-5, the J gene TRBJ2-7; TRBD1 is a possible D gene (5 bases). With 8 bases removed from V and 0 bases from J, the gap between germline ends came to 8 bases. The CDR3 sequence is 12 residues long. CDR1 and CDR2 from the germline V gene are MNHEY and SVGAGI. The CDR3 bases are TGTGCCAGCGGTAGGGGCTCCTACGAGCAGTACTTC. Its translation is CASGRGSYEQYF.

The chain combines TRBV16 with TRBJ1-4; D possibly corresponds to TRBD1 (6 bases). CDR3 length: 15 residues. Between the trimmed V and J ends, which lost 0 bases and 7 bases, there was a span of 12 bases. Germline V gene lookup returns CDR1 KGHSY and CDR2 FQNENV. The CDR3 DNA is TGTGCCAGCAGCCAATCTGGGGGCGGAGGTGAAAAACTGTTTTTT. Encoded protein: CASSQSGGGGEKLFF.

This clone was recorded only once. This chain connects TRBV14 to TRBJ1-2; the D gene is possibly TRBD1 (6 bases). Germline V gives CDR1 SGHDN, CDR2 FVKESK. The CDR3 has 14 amino acids. Trimming shortened V by 5 bases and J by 3 bases, and 13 bases separated the two germline ends. DNA for the CDR3: TGTGCCAGCAGCTTAAGGGGGTACGACTATGGCTACACCTTC. Residues: CASSLRGYDYGYTF. The whole variable domain, remainder taken from reference TRBV14 and TRBJ1-2, is EAGVTQFPSHSVIEKGQTVTLRCDPISGHDNLYWYRRVMGKEIKFLLHFVKESKQDESGMPNNRFLAERTGGTYSTLKVQPAELEDSGVYFCASSLRGYDYGYTFGSGTRLTVV.

The J gene is TRBJ2-7, the V gene TRBV2; 9 bases map to TRBD1. V was pared by 3 bases and J by 6 bases, with 9 bases of the junction left unmatched. The CDR3 has 15 residues. Germline loops: CDR1 SNHLY, CDR2 FYNNEI. The CDR3 DNA reads TGTGCCAGCAGTGAGGGGGGACAGGGATTCTCCGAGCAGTACTTC. Amino acids: CASSEGGQGFSEQYF.

The chain links TRBV12-5 to TRBJ1-5; D remains unclear. Germline CDR1 is LGHNT and CDR2 is FRNRAP. Deletions cut 5 bases from V and 7 bases from J, with 15 bases between. The CDR3 runs to 14 residues. CDR3: CASGPGSPGQPQHF. Here the CDR3 DNA reads TGTGCTAGTGGTCCCGGGAGTCCGGGGCAGCCCCAGCATTTT.

This clone has only one observation. The chain is built from TRBV4-1 and TRBJ1-2; no clear D. Germline CDR1 is MGHRA and CDR2 is YSYEKL. The CDR3 covers 15 residues. The ends were cut back, 1 base at V and 3 bases at J, with 12 bases in the middle. CDR3 sequence (DNA): TGCGCCAGCAGCCAAGTTCAGGCAGGTGACTATGGCTACACCTTC. Translating gives CASSQVQAGDYGYTF.

CDR3: CASRETGNGYGYTF. CDR3 nucleotides: TGTGCCAGCCGGGAAACAGGGAACGGGTATGGCTACACCTTC. This sequence joins TRBV27 and TRBJ1-2; tentative D call: TRBD1 (6 bases). There are 14 residues in the CDR3. Per germline, CDR1 MNHEY and CDR2 SMNVEV (reference sequence). Trimming cost V 8 bases and J 5 bases, with 18 bases left between them.

A remark on this clone: The sample contains more than one DNA sequence encoding this CDR3. V is TRBV7-2 and J is TRBJ1-1; no clear D gene. Trimming took 3 bases from V and 1 from J, leaving 6 bases between them. Per the germline V gene, CDR1 is SGHTA and CDR2 is FQGNSA. CDR3 length: 13 amino acids. CDR3 amino acids: CASSLGQNTEAFF. The CDR3 DNA follows: TGTGCCAGCAGCTTGGGCCAGAACACTGAAGCTTTCTTT.

This clone came up a few times. In DNA, the CDR3 is TGCGCCAGCAGCCAAGAGGAGGTGGACGGAGCCTACGAGCAGTACTTC. This translates into CASSQEEVDGAYEQYF. The chain employs TRBV4-3 and TRBJ2-7; possible D gene TRBD2, 5 bases. The CDR3 covers 16 residues. Germline lookup yields CDR1 LGHNA and CDR2 YSLEER. V lost 0 bases, J lost 2 bases, and 14 bases lay in between.

This clone appeared once. The chain couples TRBV29-1 to TRBJ2-7, with TRBD1 matching over 9 bases. This CDR3 region has 11 residues. Losses at the gene ends were 8 bases for V and 6 bases for J; bases not matched to a gene: 5. CDR1 and CDR2 from the germline V gene are SQVTM and ANQGSEA. The CDR3 sequence: CSIDRGGEQYF. As DNA, the CDR3 is TGCAGCATCGACAGGGGGGGCGAGCAGTACTTC.

This clone came up a few times. The chain carries TRBV5-1 and TRBJ2-7; possibly TRBD1 for D (6 bases). Germline CDR1 is SGHRS and CDR2 is YFSETQ. The length of the CDR3 is 14 residues. The V end was cut by 0 bases, the J end by 3 bases, with 10 bases between. The CDR3 protein is CASSLVQGIYEQYF. The CDR3 DNA reads as TGCGCCAGCAGCTTGGTCCAGGGGATCTACGAGCAGTACTTC.

The rearrangement joins TRBV30 to TRBJ2-7, with a possible D match to TRBD1 (5 bases). Trimming pared 0 bases from V and 2 bases from J, leaving 11 bases between. The CDR3 has 14 residues. Germline V lookup: CDR1 GTSNPN, CDR2 SVGIG (reference sequence). The CDR3 DNA reads TGTGCCTGGAGTGTCCGACAGCCGCCCTACGAGCAGTACTTC. Its protein is CAWSVRQPPYEQYF.

The CDR3 sequence: CASSIGQGAETQYF. In nucleotides, the CDR3 is TGTGCCAGTAGTATAGGACAGGGGGCAGAGACCCAGTACTTC. The rearrangement links TRBV19 to TRBJ2-5; TRBD1 aligns across 10 bases. V dropped 1 base and J dropped 4; count of bases not matched to a gene: 0. This CDR3 is built from 14 residues. CDR1 is LNHDA, CDR2 SQIVND, per germline (reference sequence). Full variable domain (remainder filled in from reference TRBV19 and TRBJ2-5): DGGITQSPKYLFRKEGQNVTLSCEQNLNHDAMYWYRQDPGQGLRLIYYSQIVNDFQKGDIAEGYSVSREKKESFPLTVTSAQKNPTAFYLCASSIGQGAETQYFGPGTRLLVL.

The chain has TRBV28 and TRBJ1-5; TRBD1 matches at 7 bases. V dropped 5 bases and J dropped 0; count of bases not matched to a gene: 4. In germline, CDR1 is MDHEN, CDR2 SYDVKM. CDR3 length: 15 amino acids. CDR3 in amino acids: CASSDRVYSNQPQHF. CDR3 nucleotides: TGTGCCAGCAGTGACAGGGTTTATAGCAATCAGCCCCAGCATTTT.

The chain uses TRBV5-1 and TRBJ2-5; a weak D match, TRBD1 (6 bases). The length of the CDR3 is 13 residues. Trimming stripped 4 bases from V and 5 bases from J, with 12 bases between. In germline, CDR1 is SGHRS, CDR2 YFSETQ. CDR3 DNA: TGCGCCAGCAGCATCACAGGGTTGGAGACCCAGTACTTC. Amino acid sequence: CASSITGLETQYF.

The chain recombines TRBV5-1 with TRBJ2-7, with a tentative D call TRBD2 (6 bases). V lost 1 base and J lost 6, with 14 bases in between. CDR3 length equals 14 residues. Germline V lookup: CDR1 SGHRS, CDR2 YFSETQ. The CDR3 sequence is CASSLTSPPREQYF. CDR3 coding DNA: TGCGCCAGCAGCTTGACTAGCCCGCCCCGCGAGCAGTACTTC.

The gene calls are TRBV2 and TRBJ1-1; 7 nucleotides line up with TRBD1. Germline loops: CDR1 SNHLY, CDR2 FYNNEI. V was clipped by 4 bases and J by 5 bases; unmatched bases: 7. The CDR3 is made up of 14 amino acids. The chain's CDR3 is CASSGQGRGTEAFF. DNA of the CDR3: TGTGCCAGCAGTGGACAGGGAAGAGGGACTGAAGCTTTCTTT.

The chain links TRBV18 to TRBJ2-2; 9 nucleotides agree with TRBD2. J gave up 4 bases and V 8 bases, and 8 bases lay outside the gene matches. Germline CDR1 reads KGHSH; CDR2 reads LQKENI. The CDR3 is 15 amino acids. Written as DNA, the CDR3 is TGTGCCAGCCTTAGCGGGGGAGCTCTCACCGGGGAGCTGTTTTTT. Residues: CASLSGGALTGELFF.

The V and J genes are TRBV6-5 and TRBJ2-7; D gene unclear. CDR1 is MNHEY, CDR2 SVGAGI, per germline. The V gene lost 6 bases and the J gene lost 2 bases, with 11 bases spanning the gap. The CDR3 runs 13 residues. The DNA for the CDR3 is TGTGCCAGCAGCCTTGAGCCTGCCTACGAGCAGTACTTC. Translated: CASSLEPAYEQYF.

V usage is TRBV5-1 and J usage is TRBJ2-3, with 13 nucleotides matching TRBD2. Trimming removed 2 bases from V and 3 bases from J; junction bases left unmatched: 12. The CDR3 is 19 residues long. In germline, CDR1 is SGHRS, CDR2 YFSETQ. In nucleotides, the CDR3 is TGCGCCAGCAGCTTTGCTACTAGCGGGAGGGTCCGTTGGACAGATACGCAGTATTTT. This encodes CASSFATSGRVRWTDTQYF.

The chain has TRBV30 and TRBJ1-5; TRBD1 might be the D (5 bases). The CDR3 runs to 15 residues. The V end was cut by 1 base, the J end by 0 bases, with 10 bases between. Germline lookup yields CDR1 GTSNPN and CDR2 SVGIG (reference sequence). As DNA, the CDR3 is TGTGCCTGGAGTGGGGCGGGACTTAGCAATCAGCCCCAGCATTTT. Its protein is CAWSGAGLSNQPQHF.

This sequence joins TRBV28 and TRBJ1-4; no clear D gene. V was cut by 3 bases and J by 3 bases, with 8 bases left in between. The CDR3 length is 14 residues. Germline lookup yields CDR1 MDHEN and CDR2 SYDVKM. CDR3 nucleotides: TGTGCCAGCAGTTTGCAACAAGCTAATGAAAAACTGTTTTTT. It codes for CASSLQQANEKLFF.

This rearrangement joins TRBV18 to TRBJ2-2; unclear D gene. In germline, CDR1 is KGHSH, CDR2 LQKENI. The CDR3 runs to 17 residues. Trimming removed 0 bases at V and 4 bases at J, with 15 bases between. CDR3 DNA: TGTGCCAGCTCACCACCCGGGTCTACCTTGGGCACCGGGGAGCTGTTTTTT. It is translated as CASSPPGSTLGTGELFF.

CDR3 DNA sequence: TGTGCCAGCAGTTCTAGCGGGGCGGGCACAGATACGCAGTATTTT. Amino acid sequence: CASSSSGAGTDTQYF. The chain joins TRBV6-5 to TRBJ2-3, with TRBD2 matching over 9 bases. With V trimmed by 4 bases and J by 1 base, 3 bases remained unmatched. In germline, CDR1 is MNHEY, CDR2 SVGAGI. This CDR3 region has 15 residues.